This TCR beta chain was found in a study of early T cells in non-severe SARS-CoV-2 infection (dated by TCRdb to 2020 to 2023). About the investigation overall: Because TCR sequencing relied on bulk RNA taken from unsorted whole blood, pairing of alpha and beta chains was not possible.

This clonotype was recorded a few times. The clone's antigen remains unknown. No much larger clonotype is one base removed from it; base qualities were not supplied. The germline V gene provides CDR1 SGHTS and CDR2 YDEGEE. V gives up 4 bases and J gives up 5 bases, and the segment between their germline ends measures 11 bases. The CDR3 runs 13 amino acids, cysteine and phenylalanine included. Just CDR3 DNA is preserved here, 39 bases in frame from base 1. To prepare the library, 5' RACE was applied. TCRdb lists the instrument as NextSeq 500. In the TCR library protocol, unique molecular identifiers were attached to individual cDNA molecules to correct for PCR bias and sequencing error. Both TCR alpha and beta chains were sequenced, and tight co-correlation was observed between alpha and beta sequence abundances in each sample. In the source study's methods: Decombinator V4 was used to annotate TCR sequences for V gene, J gene and CDR3. TCRs were defined as expanded if a significant change between any two time points was detected under a Poisson model with p below 0.0001. Abundances of TCRs were expressed as counts per million after normalisation to the total number of TCRs sequenced in each sample. MAIT TCRs were defined by TRAV1-2 paired with TRAJ12, TRAJ20 or TRAJ33, and iNKT TCRs by TRAV10 paired with TRAJ18. VDJdb, accessed 1 November 2021, was searched for CMV, EBV and SARS-CoV-2 annotated TCRs, with TCRs annotated for multiple antigens excluded. The public reads were run again by TCRdb, first through fastp at Q25 and then through MiXCR, and only productive beta chains were kept. Each entry is one CDR3 protein sequence, shown with its most common DNA and genes. The V and J calls and clone size come from TCRdb's table, not from the authors' own analysis. This sample holds approximately 34,000 distinct CDR3 sequences; 5.4% were observed only once. About 5.5% of the sample comes from the top ten.

Set within a cohort of healthcare workers in London, UK, this nested case-control study involved weekly PCR testing of nasopharyngeal swabs along with blood sampling. Healthcare workers were enrolled in the week of the UK lockdown, from 23 to 31 March 2020, and were followed every week for up to 16 weeks. Findings and caveats that apply to the study as a whole: VDJdb matching was skewed toward anti-spike CD8 responses and likely underestimated virus-specific expansions by missing private and CD4 specificities.

The sequenced sample was whole blood, obtained at baseline. Rearrangement joined TRBV5-8 to TRBJ2-3, with an unclear D gene assignment. The sequence was collected from an adult who was a healthcare worker with PCR-confirmed SARS-CoV-2 infection or an uninfected control (not recorded which). The CDR3 in this case is CASSIRGLDTQYF. The bases are TGTGCCAGCAGCATAAGAGGTCTAGATACGCAGTATTTT. Joined to the reference TRBV5-8 and TRBJ2-3 proteins, this CDR3 gives the full variable domain: EAGVTQSPTHLIKTRGQQATLRCSPISGHTSVYWYQQALGLGLQFLLWYDEGEERNRGNFPPRFSGRQFPNYSSELNVNALELEDSALYLCASSIRGLDTQYFGPGTRLTVL.